One and the same sample provided the 28 T cell receptor beta chains below, sequenced in a study of early T cells in non-severe SARS-CoV-2 infection. TCRdb analysed the 5' RACE reads with MiXCR anew, one entry per CDR3 protein. The data contain tens of thousands of distinct CDR3 sequences, about a tenth of them seen just once; the ten biggest clones take up roughly 20%. Sequencing input: whole blood. These TCRs come from an adult who was a healthcare worker with PCR-confirmed SARS-CoV-2 infection or an uninfected control (not recorded which).

The sample holds many counts of this clonotype. The V call is TRBV5-1, the J call TRBJ2-3; D remains unclear. This CDR3 contains 14 residues. Trimming shortened V by 0 bases and J by 2 bases, and 7 bases separated the two germline ends. The germline V gene has CDR1 SGHRS and CDR2 YFSETQ. CDR3 residues: CASSLGSPTDTQYF. The CDR3 bases are TGCGCCAGCAGCTTGGGCAGCCCCACAGATACGCAGTATTTT.

The chain carries TRBV3-1 and TRBJ2-3; a possible D gene is TRBD2 (5 bases). The CDR3 has 12 amino acids. Germline V gives CDR1 LGHDT, CDR2 YNNKEL (reference sequence). Trimming cost V 10 bases and J 3 bases, with 11 bases left between them. The CDR3 loop reads CAITGRTDTQYF. In nucleotides, the CDR3 is TGTGCCATAACGGGGAGAACAGATACGCAGTATTTT.

J is TRBJ2-7 and V is TRBV11-2, with 9 positions matching TRBD1. With 3 bases clipped from V and 6 bases from J, the junction kept 6 bases outside the gene matches. There are 14 residues in the CDR3. Germline CDR1 is SGHAT and CDR2 is FQNNGV. CDR3 in DNA: TGTGCCAGCAGCTTGGGACAGGGATCTAGCGAGCAGTACTTC. This gives the protein CASSLGQGSSEQYF. The entire variable domain, with the rest obtained from reference TRBV11-2 and TRBJ2-7, is as follows: EAGVAQSPRYKIIEKRQSVAFWCNPISGHATLYWYQQILGQGPKLLIQFQNNGVVDDSQLPKDRFSAERLKGVDSTLKIQPAKLEDSAVYLCASSLGQGSSEQYFGPGTRLTVT.

This chain uses TRBV20-1 with TRBJ2-5; D perhaps matches TRBD2 (6 bases). Trimming shortened V by 5 bases and J by 4 bases, and 17 bases separated the two germline ends. Germline CDR1 is DFQATT and CDR2 is SNEGSKA (reference sequence). The CDR3 runs 14 residues. For the CDR3, the DNA is TGCAGTGCTCCACAACCTCAGGGAGGAGAGACCCAGTACTTC. Its protein product is CSAPQPQGGETQYF.

This clonotype was detected ten times or more. CDR3 protein: CASSPRALGYEQYF. CDR3 DNA: TGTGCCAGCAGCCCACGCGCACTGGGCTACGAGCAGTACTTC. The genes are TRBV9 and TRBJ2-7; D call uncertain. CDR1 and CDR2 from the germline V gene are SGDLS and YYNGEE. Trimming stripped 4 bases from V and 3 bases from J, with 14 bases between. This CDR3 comprises 14 residues.

This clonotype was counted ten times or more. The chain is built from TRBV12-3 or TRBV12-4 and TRBJ1-2; perhaps TRBD1 as D (5 bases). The V gene lost 5 bases and the J gene lost 7 bases, with 17 bases spanning the gap. The CDR3 runs to 14 residues. The CDR3 loop is CASSPGYIQGGYTF. Written as DNA, the CDR3 is TGTGCCAGCAGTCCCGGTTACATCCAGGGTGGCTACACCTTC.

The J gene is TRBJ1-2, the V gene TRBV18; no reliable D call. The V end was cut by 2 bases, the J end by 6 bases, with 13 bases between. Germline loops: CDR1 KGHSH, CDR2 LQKENI. The CDR3 contains 14 residues. CDR3 DNA: TGTGCCAGCTCACCAGAAGGAGGACTGAATGGCTACACCTTC. Translating it yields CASSPEGGLNGYTF.

This clonotype was counted between two and nine times. This CDR3 is CASSEAEMGTEAFF. CDR3 bases: TGCGCCAGCAGTGAAGCGGAGATGGGAACTGAAGCTTTCTTT. This sequence joins TRBV10-2 and TRBJ1-1; no clear D gene. Germline V CDR1 and CDR2: WSHSY, SAAADI. Trimming shortened V by 3 bases and J by 5 bases, and 13 bases separated the two germline ends. The CDR3 length is 14 residues.

This clonotype has ten or more counts. The chain couples TRBV11-2 to TRBJ2-3; 7 positions agree with TRBD2. CDR3 length equals 15 residues. Germline V CDR1 and CDR2: SGHAT, FQNNGV. The ends lost 6 bases at V and 0 bases at J; junction bases unmatched: 6. The CDR3 coding sequence is TGTGCCAGCAGTTCCACGGGGGGTAGCACAGATACGCAGTATTTT. Its protein product is CASSSTGGSTDTQYF.

V gene TRBV5-5 combines with J gene TRBJ1-5, with D unresolved. CDR1 is SGHKS, CDR2 YYEKEE, per germline (reference sequence). There are 14 residues in the CDR3. Trimming removed 0 bases from V and 6 bases from J, with 10 bases in between. CDR3 DNA: TGTGCCAGCAGCTTGGCCGGGATCGGTCAGCCCCAGCATTTT. This gives the protein CASSLAGIGQPQHF.

This clonotype was observed at least ten times. The chain has TRBV6-6 and TRBJ1-2; 7 positions agree with TRBD1. Germline-derived CDR1 and CDR2 are MNHNY and SVGAGI (reference sequence). There are 13 residues in the CDR3. After removal of 7 bases from V and 8 bases from J, the junction contained 10 bases not matched to a gene. The CDR3 here is CASKSTGAEGYTF. CDR3 bases: TGTGCCAGCAAAAGTACAGGGGCCGAGGGCTACACCTTC.

This chain connects TRBV5-4 to TRBJ2-5, with TRBD2 as a possible D gene (6 bases). V was cut by 5 bases and J by 1 base, with 12 bases left in between. This CDR3 is 14 amino acids long. Germline CDR1 SGHNT, CDR2 YYREEE (reference sequence). The CDR3 sequence: CASSLRGGQETQYF. As DNA, the CDR3 is TGTGCCAGCAGTCTTCGGGGAGGCCAAGAGACCCAGTACTTC.

CDR3 protein: CASSSRQRSNQPQHF. In nucleotides, the CDR3 is TGTGCCAGCAGCTCTAGACAGAGAAGTAATCAGCCCCAGCATTTT. The V gene is TRBV7-8, the J gene TRBJ1-5, with a possible D match to TRBD1 (5 bases). Germline V CDR1 and CDR2: SGHVS, FQNEAQ. V lost 4 bases and J 4 bases, leaving 14 bases between the germline ends. The CDR3 loop spans 15 amino acids.

This clonotype occurred many times. The chain has TRBV4-1 and TRBJ1-1; 7 nucleotides align to TRBD1. The J segment lost 2 bases and the V segment lost 9 bases, leaving 12 bases of the junction unmatched. CDR3 length: 15 amino acids. Germline CDR1 is MGHRA and CDR2 is YSYEKL. CDR3 region: CASCLSGTANTEAFF. CDR3 DNA: TGCGCCAGTTGCTTATCCGGGACAGCTAACACTGAAGCTTTCTTT.

The chain recombines TRBV7-9 with TRBJ2-1; 9 bases agree with TRBD2. Germline V lookup: CDR1 SEHNR, CDR2 FQNEAQ (reference sequence). The J segment lost 6 bases and the V segment lost 5 bases, leaving 11 bases of the junction unmatched. The CDR3 extends over 16 amino acids. The DNA of the CDR3 is TGTGCCAGCAGCCCCGGGCGGGGGGGGCCTCGCAATGAGCAGTTCTTC. Its protein product is CASSPGRGGPRNEQFF.

The genes are TRBV2 and TRBJ2-3; TRBD1 matches 7 bases. The CDR3 has 13 residues. Unmatched junction bases numbered 4, after V lost 1 base and J lost 9 bases. Germline CDR1 reads SNHLY; CDR2 reads FYNNEI. The CDR3 coding sequence is TGTGCCAGCAGTGAAGTGGAGACAGGGACGCAGTATTTT. Amino acid sequence: CASSEVETGTQYF. Looking up the rest from reference TRBV2 and TRBJ2-3 gives the full variable domain: EPEVTQTPSHQVTQMGQEVILRCVPISNHLYFYWYRQILGQKVEFLVSFYNNEISEKSEIFDDQFSVERPDGSNFTLKIRSTKLEDSAMYFCASSEVETGTQYFGPGTRLTVL.

The chain joins TRBV29-1 to TRBJ2-3, with TRBD2 matching over 7 bases. V was clipped by 6 bases and J by 1 base; unmatched bases: 4. Germline V gene sequence: CDR1 SQVTM, CDR2 ANQGSEA. This CDR3 has 13 amino acids. Here the CDR3 reads CSVERGGTDTQYF. In DNA form, the CDR3 reads TGCAGCGTCGAGCGGGGCGGCACAGATACGCAGTATTTT.

The chain couples TRBV13 to TRBJ2-4, with D perhaps matching TRBD1 (5 bases). Trimming removed 5 bases from V and 15 bases from J, with 17 bases in between. The germline gives CDR1 PRHDT, CDR2 FYEKMQ (reference sequence). The CDR3 length is 12 residues. The CDR3 sequence: CASSLQGERRYF. CDR3 nucleotide sequence: TGTGCCAGCAGCCTTCAGGGCGAGAGAAGGTACTTC.

The V and J genes are TRBV20-1 and TRBJ1-1; TRBD1 might be the D (6 bases). V was cut by 7 bases and J by 0 bases, with 18 bases left in between. In germline, CDR1 is DFQATT, CDR2 SNEGSKA (reference sequence). The CDR3 loop spans 15 amino acids. CDR3 DNA: TGCAGTGTCACTCGGGGGGCGAGGATGAACACTGAAGCTTTCTTT. Encoded protein: CSVTRGARMNTEAFF.

The sample holds many counts of this clonotype. The chain has TRBV5-5 and TRBJ1-5, with 9 bases that match TRBD1. The CDR3 runs 16 residues. Germline V gene sequence: CDR1 SGHKS, CDR2 YYEKEE (reference sequence). V shed 3 bases and J 2 bases; nucleotides not matched to a gene: 6. The CDR3 here is CASSWGTGNGNQPQHF. In DNA, the CDR3 is TGTGCCAGCAGCTGGGGGACAGGGAATGGCAATCAGCCCCAGCATTTT.

The V call is TRBV5-5, the J call TRBJ2-7, with D perhaps given as TRBD1 or TRBD2 (5 bases each). CDR1 and CDR2 (germline): SGHKS, YYEKEE (reference sequence). Trimming removed 4 bases from V and 0 bases from J, with 14 bases in between. This CDR3 has 15 amino acids. CDR3 in DNA: TGTGCCAGCAGCAGGGACCAACCCGGCTCCTACGAGCAGTACTTC. As protein: CASSRDQPGSYEQYF.

This clonotype was recorded many times. This chain links TRBV7-9 with TRBJ2-3, with TRBD2 identical over 7 bases. The CDR3 extends over 14 amino acids. The germline CDR1 and CDR2 sequences are SEHNR and FQNEAQ (reference sequence). The junction had 2 bases not matched to a gene; V was cut back by 0 bases and J by 5 bases. Here the CDR3 reads CASSLAAGVDTQYF. The CDR3 nucleotides read TGTGCCAGCAGCTTAGCCGCGGGGGTAGATACGCAGTATTTT. The whole variable domain, filled in from reference TRBV7-9 and TRBJ2-3, reads DTGVSQNPRHKITKRGQNVTFRCDPISEHNRLYWYRQTLGQGPEFLTYFQNEAQLEKSRLLSDRFSAERPKGSFSTLEIQRTEQGDSAMYLCASSLAAGVDTQYFGPGTRLTVL.

This clonotype has more than one count but fewer than ten. The chain joins TRBV18 to TRBJ1-5; 11 bases match TRBD1. This CDR3 contains 15 residues. Germline V gene sequence: CDR1 KGHSH, CDR2 LQKENI. The trim removed 4 bases at V and 5 bases at J, leaving 4 bases unmatched. The chain's CDR3 is CASSLGTGGHQPQHF. CDR3 DNA: TGTGCCAGCTCACTGGGGACAGGGGGACATCAGCCCCAGCATTTT.

This chain links TRBV6-2 or TRBV6-3 with TRBJ2-7, with TRBD2 matching over 7 bases. The CDR3 runs 13 residues. Germline CDR1 reads MNHEY; CDR2 reads SVGEGT. Trimming removed 4 bases from V and 3 bases from J; junction bases left unmatched: 3. DNA of the CDR3: TGTGCCAGCAGTTCGGGACTAATCTACGAGCAGTACTTC. This encodes CASSSGLIYEQYF.

This clonotype was picked up a small number of times. The CDR3 sequence: CASSSTAGTGRLKTQYF. In nucleotides, the CDR3 is TGTGCCAGCAGCTCCACCGCCGGGACAGGGCGTTTGAAGACCCAGTACTTC. The chain is built from TRBV7-8 and TRBJ2-5; 9 bases fit TRBD1. CDR1 is SGHVS, CDR2 FQNEAQ, per germline. The CDR3 spans 17 residues. Trimming cost V 4 bases and J 6 bases; bases outside gene matches: 15.

The chain links TRBV29-1 to TRBJ2-4; TRBD2 aligns across 8 bases. Germline CDR1 is SQVTM and CDR2 is ANQGSEA. This CDR3 contains 11 residues. The CDR3, as DNA: TGCAGTATGACTAGCGCAAACATTCAGTACTTC. It yields the protein CSMTSANIQYF.

This clonotype was picked up many times. The chain links TRBV6-1 to TRBJ2-1, with 9 bases aligning to TRBD2. Germline-derived CDR1 and CDR2 are MNHNS and SASEGT. The CDR3 totals 15 residues. Trimming cost V 6 bases and J 1 base; bases outside gene matches: 4. CDR3 residues: CASRASGASYNEQFF. The CDR3 coding sequence is TGTGCCAGCAGGGCTAGCGGGGCTTCCTACAATGAGCAGTTCTTC.

This clonotype turned up a few times. The V gene is TRBV19, the J gene TRBJ2-1; possible D gene TRBD1, 5 bases. Germline CDR1 reads LNHDA; CDR2 reads SQIVND (reference sequence). V lost 1 base and J 0 bases, leaving 10 bases between the germline ends. This CDR3 has 16 amino acids. DNA for the CDR3: TGTGCCAGTAGTATAGCTCCAGGGTCCTCCTACAATGAGCAGTTCTTC. This sequence encodes CASSIAPGSSYNEQFF.